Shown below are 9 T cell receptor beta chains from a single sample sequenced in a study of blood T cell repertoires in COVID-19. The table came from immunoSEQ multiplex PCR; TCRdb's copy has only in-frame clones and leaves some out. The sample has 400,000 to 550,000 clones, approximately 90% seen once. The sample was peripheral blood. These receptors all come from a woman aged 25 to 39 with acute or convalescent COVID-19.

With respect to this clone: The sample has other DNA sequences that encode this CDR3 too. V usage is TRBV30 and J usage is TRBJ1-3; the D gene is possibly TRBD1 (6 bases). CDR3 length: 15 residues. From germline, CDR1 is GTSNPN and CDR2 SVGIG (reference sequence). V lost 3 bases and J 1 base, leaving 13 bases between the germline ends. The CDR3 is CAWRETGGSGNTIYF. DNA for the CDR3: TGTGCCTGGAGGGAGACAGGAGGATCTGGAAACACCATATATTTT.

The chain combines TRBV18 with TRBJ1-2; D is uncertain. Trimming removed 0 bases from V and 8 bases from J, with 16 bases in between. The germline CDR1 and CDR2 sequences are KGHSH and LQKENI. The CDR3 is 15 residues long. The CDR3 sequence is CASSPPSRLLSGYTF. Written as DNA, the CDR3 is TGTGCCAGCTCACCACCGTCTCGACTTTTATCCGGCTACACCTTC.

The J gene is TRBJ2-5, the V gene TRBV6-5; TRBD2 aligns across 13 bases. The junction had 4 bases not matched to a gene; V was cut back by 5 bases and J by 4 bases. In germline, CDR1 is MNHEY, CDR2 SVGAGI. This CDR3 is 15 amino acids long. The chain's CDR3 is CASSNGLAGAETQYF. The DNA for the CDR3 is TGTGCCAGCAGTAACGGACTAGCGGGGGCAGAGACCCAGTACTTC.

The CDR3 spells CASSLRVLETQYF. CDR3 DNA sequence: TGTGCCAGCAGCTTGCGAGTTCTCGAGACCCAGTACTTC. V usage is TRBV5-5 and J usage is TRBJ2-5; D not resolved. V was shortened by 1 base and J by 5 bases, with 9 bases between the two germline ends. CDR1 and CDR2 from the germline V gene are SGHKS and YYEKEE (reference sequence). The CDR3 contains 13 residues.

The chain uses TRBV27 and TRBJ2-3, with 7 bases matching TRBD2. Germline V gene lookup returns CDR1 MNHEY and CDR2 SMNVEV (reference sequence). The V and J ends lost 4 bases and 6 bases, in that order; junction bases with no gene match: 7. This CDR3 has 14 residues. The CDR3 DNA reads TGTGCCAGCAGTTGGCGGACTAGTCGCGATACGCAGTATTTT. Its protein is CASSWRTSRDTQYF.

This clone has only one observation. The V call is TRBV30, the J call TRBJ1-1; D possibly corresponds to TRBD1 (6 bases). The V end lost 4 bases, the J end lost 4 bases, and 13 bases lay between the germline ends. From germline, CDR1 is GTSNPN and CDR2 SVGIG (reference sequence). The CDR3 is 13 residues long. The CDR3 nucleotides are TGTGCCTGGACAGGGGTACGGGTCACTGAAGCTTTCTTT. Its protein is CAWTGVRVTEAFF. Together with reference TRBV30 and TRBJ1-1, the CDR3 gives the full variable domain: SQTIHQWPATLVQPVGSPLSLECTVEGTSNPNLYWYRQAAGRGLQLLFYSVGIGQISSEVPQNLSASRPQDRQFILSSKKLLLSDSGFYLCAWTGVRVTEAFFGQGTRLTVV.

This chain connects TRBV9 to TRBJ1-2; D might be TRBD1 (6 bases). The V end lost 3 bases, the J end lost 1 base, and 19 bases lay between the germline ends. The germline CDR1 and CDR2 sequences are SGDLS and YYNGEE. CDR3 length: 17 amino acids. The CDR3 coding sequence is TGTGCCAGCAGCGCGAACAGGGAGAAAGGAGATAACTATGGCTACACCTTC. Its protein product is CASSANREKGDNYGYTF.

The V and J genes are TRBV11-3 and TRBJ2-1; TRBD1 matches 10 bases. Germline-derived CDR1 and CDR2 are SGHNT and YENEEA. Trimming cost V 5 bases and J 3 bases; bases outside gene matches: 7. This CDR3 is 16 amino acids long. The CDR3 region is CASSKDRDRGYNEQFF. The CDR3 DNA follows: TGTGCCAGCAGCAAAGACCGGGACAGGGGCTACAATGAGCAGTTCTTC. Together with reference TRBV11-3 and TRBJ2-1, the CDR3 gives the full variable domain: EAGVVQSPRYKIIEKKQPVAFWCNPISGHNTLYWYLQNLGQGPELLIRYENEEAVDDSQLPKDRFSAERLKGVDSTLKIQPAELGDSAVYLCASSKDRDRGYNEQFFGPGTRLTVL.

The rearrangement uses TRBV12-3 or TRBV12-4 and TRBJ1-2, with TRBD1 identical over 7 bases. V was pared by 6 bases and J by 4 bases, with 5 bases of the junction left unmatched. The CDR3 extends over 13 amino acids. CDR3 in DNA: TGTGCCAGCAGCAAGACAGGGACCTATGGCTACACCTTC. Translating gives CASSKTGTYGYTF.